Here is one TCR beta chain with its context. The time point denotes: sample taken at primary tumor resection. Unsorted tumor, nontumor lung tissue or cryopreserved PBMC supplied the whole RNA. TCRdb reprocessed the 5' RACE reads via MiXCR and lists one record per CDR3 protein. The data contain roughly 36,000 distinct CDR3 sequences, roughly 5.8% of them singletons. CDR3 length: 16 residues. This sample stems from a study of spatial heterogeneity in lung cancer. This rearrangement joins TRBV12-2 to TRBJ2-4; the tabulated D call, TRBD1, remains unverified against the DNA. TRBV12-2 is termed a pseudogene. This sequence was found in a male donor with early-stage non-small cell lung cancer. Here the sequenced sample was PBMCs, taken at surgery. CDR3 bases: TGTGCAAGTCGCTCCCGTGGAGGGGGGGACCGGAACATTCAGTACTTC. Amino acids: CASRSRGGGDRNIQYF.